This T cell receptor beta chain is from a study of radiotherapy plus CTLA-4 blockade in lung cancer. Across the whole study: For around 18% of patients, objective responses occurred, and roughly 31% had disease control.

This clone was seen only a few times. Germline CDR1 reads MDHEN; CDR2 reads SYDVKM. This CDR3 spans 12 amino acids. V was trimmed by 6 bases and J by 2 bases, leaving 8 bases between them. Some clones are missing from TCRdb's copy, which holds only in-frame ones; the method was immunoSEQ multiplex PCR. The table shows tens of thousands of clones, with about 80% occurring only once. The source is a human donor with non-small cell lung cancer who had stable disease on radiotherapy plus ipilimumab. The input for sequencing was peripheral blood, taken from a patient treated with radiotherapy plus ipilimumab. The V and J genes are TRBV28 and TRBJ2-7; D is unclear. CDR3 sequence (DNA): TGTGCCAGCAGCCCAAGCCCCTACGAGCAGTACTTC. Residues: CASSPSPYEQYF.